This T cell receptor (beta chain) comes out of a study of T-cell memory formation after mild COVID-19. As concerns this clonotype: The target antigen is unknown.

Study-wide results and limits: CD4+ bias marked clones expanding day 15 to 37, unlike balanced contracting clones. Clones that contracted clustered mainly in CM and EM if CD4+ and in EMRA if CD8+. The pre-infection memory compartment contained some responding clones, suggesting cross-reactive memory joined.

The CDR3 has 15 amino acids. Looked up from germline, CDR1 is SGHDT and CDR2 is YYEEEE. The trim removed 2 bases at V and 3 bases at J, leaving 7 bases unmatched. Sample barcodes and UMIs were carried by the TCR alpha and TCR beta cDNA libraries that 5'RACE generated with constant-segment primers. TCRdb called the 5' RACE reads again in MiXCR, with one record for every CDR3 protein. Of around 320,000 distinct CDR3 sequences in the sample, around 28% were seen once. The TCR was taken from an adult woman who had mild COVID-19 (a few samples of this study predate the infection). Cell type and time point are not known. The chain joins TRBV5-6 to TRBJ1-2, with 7 bases that match TRBD1. Material: PBMCs or a T cell subset sorted from them (not recorded which). The CDR3 nucleotides are TGTGCCAGCAGCTTAGGGGGACAGAGGTACTATGGCTACACCTTC. This encodes CASSLGGQRYYGYTF.